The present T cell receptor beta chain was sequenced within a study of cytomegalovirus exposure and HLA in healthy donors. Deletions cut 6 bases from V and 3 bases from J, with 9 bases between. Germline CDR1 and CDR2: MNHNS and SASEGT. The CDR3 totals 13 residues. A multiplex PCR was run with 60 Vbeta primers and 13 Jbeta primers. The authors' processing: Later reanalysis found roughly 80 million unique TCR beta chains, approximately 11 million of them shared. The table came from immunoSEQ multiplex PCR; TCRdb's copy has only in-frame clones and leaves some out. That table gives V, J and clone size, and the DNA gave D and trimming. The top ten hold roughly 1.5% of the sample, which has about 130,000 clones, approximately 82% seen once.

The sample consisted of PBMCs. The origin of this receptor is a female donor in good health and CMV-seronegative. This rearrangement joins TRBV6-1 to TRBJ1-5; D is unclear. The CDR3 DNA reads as TGTGCCAGCAGGAGGGATCTCAATCAGCCCCAGCATTTT. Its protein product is CASRRDLNQPQHF.